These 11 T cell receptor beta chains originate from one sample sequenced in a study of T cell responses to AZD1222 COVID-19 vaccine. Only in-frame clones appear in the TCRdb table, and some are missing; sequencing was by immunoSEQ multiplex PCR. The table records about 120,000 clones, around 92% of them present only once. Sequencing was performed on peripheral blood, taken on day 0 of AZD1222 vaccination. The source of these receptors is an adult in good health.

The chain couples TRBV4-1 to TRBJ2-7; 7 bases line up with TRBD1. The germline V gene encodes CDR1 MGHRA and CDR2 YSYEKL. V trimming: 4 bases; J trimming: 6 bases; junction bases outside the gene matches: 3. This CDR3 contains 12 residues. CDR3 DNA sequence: TGCGCCAGCAGCCCGACAGGGCTCGAGCAGTACTTC. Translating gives CASSPTGLEQYF.

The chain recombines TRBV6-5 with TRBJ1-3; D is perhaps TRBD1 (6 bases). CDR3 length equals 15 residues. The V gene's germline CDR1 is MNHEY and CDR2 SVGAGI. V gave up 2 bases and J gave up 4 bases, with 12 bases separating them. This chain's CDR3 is CASSYGVQGGNTIYF. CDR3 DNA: TGTGCCAGCAGTTACGGCGTTCAGGGGGGAAACACCATATATTTT.

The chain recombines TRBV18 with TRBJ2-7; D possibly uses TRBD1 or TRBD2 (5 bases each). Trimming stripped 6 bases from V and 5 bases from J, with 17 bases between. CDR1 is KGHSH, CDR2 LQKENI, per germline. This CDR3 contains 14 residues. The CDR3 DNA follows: TGTGCCAGCTCCCCCATCGGGGCTAAAAACGAGCAGTACTTC. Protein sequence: CASSPIGAKNEQYF. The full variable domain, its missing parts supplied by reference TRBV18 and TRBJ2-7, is NAGVMQNPRHLVRRRGQEARLRCSPMKGHSHVYWYRQLPEEGLKFMVYLQKENIIDESGMPKERFSAEFPKEGPSILRIQQVVRGDSAAYFCASSPIGAKNEQYFGPGTRLTVT.

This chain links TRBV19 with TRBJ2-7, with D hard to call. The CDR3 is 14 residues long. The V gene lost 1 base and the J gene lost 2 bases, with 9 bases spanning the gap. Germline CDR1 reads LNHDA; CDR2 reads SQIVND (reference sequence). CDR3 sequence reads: CASSIAAGTYEQYF. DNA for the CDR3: TGTGCCAGTAGTATAGCGGCAGGAACCTACGAGCAGTACTTC. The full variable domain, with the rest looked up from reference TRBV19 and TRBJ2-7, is DGGITQSPKYLFRKEGQNVTLSCEQNLNHDAMYWYRQDPGQGLRLIYYSQIVNDFQKGDIAEGYSVSREKKESFPLTVTSAQKNPTAFYLCASSIAAGTYEQYFGPGTRLTVT.

The CDR3: CASSTTSNSYQPQHF. The CDR3 nucleotides read TGTGCCAGTAGTACCACCTCGAACTCCTATCAGCCCCAGCATTTT. The chain links TRBV19 to TRBJ1-5; no clear D. Looked up from germline, CDR1 is LNHDA and CDR2 is SQIVND (reference sequence). The CDR3 contains 15 residues. V was trimmed by 4 bases and J by 5 bases, leaving 15 bases between them. Full variable domain (rest looked up from reference TRBV19 and TRBJ1-5): DGGITQSPKYLFRKEGQNVTLSCEQNLNHDAMYWYRQDPGQGLRLIYYSQIVNDFQKGDIAEGYSVSREKKESFPLTVTSAQKNPTAFYLCASSTTSNSYQPQHFGDGTRLSIL.

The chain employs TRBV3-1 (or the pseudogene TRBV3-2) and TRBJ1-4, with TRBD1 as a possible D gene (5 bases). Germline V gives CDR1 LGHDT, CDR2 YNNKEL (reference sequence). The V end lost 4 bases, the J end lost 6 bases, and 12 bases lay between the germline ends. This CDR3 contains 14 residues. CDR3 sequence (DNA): TGTGCCAGCAGCCGAGGGGCTGGAGATGAAAAACTGTTTTTT. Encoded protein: CASSRGAGDEKLFF.

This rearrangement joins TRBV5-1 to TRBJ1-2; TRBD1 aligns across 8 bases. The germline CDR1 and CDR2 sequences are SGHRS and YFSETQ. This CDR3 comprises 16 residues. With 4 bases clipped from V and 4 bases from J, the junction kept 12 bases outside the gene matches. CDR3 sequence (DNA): TGCGCCAGCAGCACGCCGACTACCCAGGGGGCCTATGGCTACACCTTC. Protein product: CASSTPTTQGAYGYTF.

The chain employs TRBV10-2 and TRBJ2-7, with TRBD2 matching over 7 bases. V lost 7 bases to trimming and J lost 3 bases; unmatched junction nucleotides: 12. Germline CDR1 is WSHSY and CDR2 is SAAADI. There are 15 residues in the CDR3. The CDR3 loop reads CASKGASGALYEQYF. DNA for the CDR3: TGCGCCAGCAAAGGGGCAAGCGGGGCTCTCTACGAGCAGTACTTC.

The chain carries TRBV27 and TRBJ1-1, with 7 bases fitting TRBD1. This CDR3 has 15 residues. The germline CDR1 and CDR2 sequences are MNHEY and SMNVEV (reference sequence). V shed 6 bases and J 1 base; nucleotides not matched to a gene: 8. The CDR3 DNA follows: TGTGCCAGCAGATCCGTAGGGGGCGGGAACACTGAAGCTTTCTTT. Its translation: CASRSVGGGNTEAFF.

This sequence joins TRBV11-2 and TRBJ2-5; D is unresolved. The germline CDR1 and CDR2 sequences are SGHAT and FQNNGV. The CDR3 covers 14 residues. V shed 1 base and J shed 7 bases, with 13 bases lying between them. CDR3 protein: CASSLAPNSGTQYF. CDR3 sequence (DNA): TGTGCCAGCAGCTTAGCCCCTAACTCGGGGACCCAGTACTTC.

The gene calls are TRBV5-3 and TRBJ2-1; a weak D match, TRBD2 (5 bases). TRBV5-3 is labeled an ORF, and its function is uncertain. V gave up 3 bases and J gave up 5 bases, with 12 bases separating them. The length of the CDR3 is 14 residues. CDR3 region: CARSSNGKNNEQFF. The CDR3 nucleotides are TGTGCCAGAAGCTCAAACGGGAAAAACAATGAGCAGTTCTTC.